The 21 T cell receptor beta chains presented below share a single source sample, sequenced in a study of control samples from healthy donors and cancer patients. Profiled with immunoSEQ multiplex PCR; TCRdb holds only in-frame clones, not every one. Of 60,000 to 65,000 clones in the sample, approximately 85% were seen once. Source material: blood. These receptors all stem from a man aged 35-49 years in good health.

This clone was observed a single time. V and J are TRBV28 and TRBJ1-2; D uncertain. V was clipped by 4 bases and J by 7 bases, with 10 bases between them. The CDR3 consists of 12 residues. Looked up from germline, CDR1 is MDHEN and CDR2 is SYDVKM. The CDR3 protein is CASSSGIRGYTF. CDR3 nucleotides: TGTGCCAGCAGTTCCGGGATACGTGGCTACACCTTC.

CDR3 sequence: CASSSGEGSPLHF. In nucleotides, the CDR3 is TGTGCCAGCAGTTCAGGGGAGGGTTCACCCCTCCACTTT. The chain combines TRBV2 with TRBJ1-6; a possible D gene is TRBD1 (6 bases). The V gene lost 5 bases and the J gene lost 9 bases, with 11 bases spanning the gap. Germline CDR1 is SNHLY and CDR2 is FYNNEI. There are 13 residues in the CDR3.

The genes are TRBV7-9 and TRBJ1-1, with 8 bases fitting TRBD1. In germline, CDR1 is SEHNR, CDR2 FQNEAQ (reference sequence). The V segment lost 5 bases and the J segment 7 bases; nucleotides outside the gene matches: 12. This CDR3 contains 15 residues. The CDR3 protein is CASSLLQGAINEAFF. CDR3 nucleotide sequence: TGTGCCAGCAGCCTTCTGCAGGGGGCAATTAATGAAGCTTTCTTT.

V gene TRBV30 combines with J gene TRBJ2-2, with TRBD1 identical over 8 bases. CDR1 is GTSNPN and CDR2 is SVGIG in the germline V gene (reference sequence). CDR3 size: 17 residues. V was pared by 3 bases and J by 5 bases, with 14 bases of the junction left unmatched. DNA of the CDR3: TGTGCCTGGAGACGACAGGGGCGAACACCGGGGACCGGGGAGCTGTTTTTT. As protein: CAWRRQGRTPGTGELFF.

The chain is built from TRBV6-5 and TRBJ2-4; D is possibly TRBD2 (6 bases). CDR1 MNHEY and CDR2 SVGAGI come from the germline V gene. CDR3 length: 12 amino acids. V gave up 4 bases and J gave up 13 bases, with 14 bases separating them. The DNA for the CDR3 is TGTGCCAGCAGTTCCCGGGACGGAGGGCAGTACTTC. Its protein product is CASSSRDGGQYF.

The V and J genes are TRBV4-1 and TRBJ2-1; weak D call: TRBD1 (5 bases). This CDR3 spans 16 amino acids. The V end lost 2 bases, the J end lost 2 bases, and 13 bases lay between the germline ends. The germline V gene encodes CDR1 MGHRA and CDR2 YSYEKL. CDR3 sequence reads: CASSQMDILTYNEQFF. The DNA of the CDR3 is TGCGCCAGCAGCCAAATGGACATACTAACCTACAATGAGCAGTTCTTC.

The rearrangement joins TRBV4-1 to TRBJ1-5; 9 bases are a match to TRBD1. V shed 1 base, J shed 2 bases, and the junction held 0 bases outside the gene matches. The CDR3 spans 15 residues. CDR1 is MGHRA, CDR2 YSYEKL, per germline. CDR3 sequence reads: CASSQGDRGNQPQHF. DNA for the CDR3: TGCGCCAGCAGCCAAGGGGACAGGGGCAATCAGCCCCAGCATTTT.

The chain couples TRBV27 to TRBJ2-3; D remains unclear. Germline CDR1 is MNHEY and CDR2 is SMNVEV (reference sequence). The length of the CDR3 is 11 residues. The V gene lost 2 bases and the J gene lost 5 bases, with 2 bases spanning the gap. CDR3 DNA: TGTGCCAGCAGTTTAGAAGATACGCAGTATTTT. This codes for CASSLEDTQYF.

The chain recombines TRBV5-4 with TRBJ2-7; D unclear. Per germline, CDR1 SGHNT and CDR2 YYREEE (reference sequence). V gave up 1 base and J gave up 2 bases, with 13 bases separating them. CDR3 length: 15 residues. CDR3 in amino acids: CASSLTKPNTYEQYF. The CDR3, as DNA: TGTGCCAGCAGCTTGACGAAGCCCAACACCTACGAGCAGTACTTC.

The genes are TRBV4-2 and TRBJ2-2, with TRBD1 identical over 8 bases. CDR1 is LGHNA and CDR2 is YNFKEQ in the germline V gene. The CDR3 covers 18 residues. The J segment lost 6 bases and the V segment lost 0 bases, leaving 12 bases of the junction unmatched. CDR3 amino acids: CASSQDPPDRGNAGELFF. The DNA for the CDR3 is TGTGCCAGCAGCCAAGACCCCCCCGACAGGGGTAATGCCGGGGAGCTGTTTTTT.

V gene TRBV2 combines with J gene TRBJ1-2, with D uncertain. Germline V gives CDR1 SNHLY, CDR2 FYNNEI. The CDR3 contains 11 residues. V was cut by 6 bases and J by 8 bases, with 10 bases left in between. CDR3 in amino acids: CASRPYDGYTF. DNA for the CDR3: TGTGCCAGCAGGCCCTACGACGGCTACACCTTC.

CDR3 amino acids: CASSIIGGPHSNTEAFF. In DNA form, the CDR3 reads TGTGCCAGTAGTATAATAGGAGGGCCCCATTCGAACACTGAAGCTTTCTTT. The chain links TRBV19 to TRBJ1-1; no reliable D call. CDR3 size: 17 residues. Germline lookup yields CDR1 LNHDA and CDR2 SQIVND (reference sequence). Trimming took off 2 bases at V and 1 base at J, with 17 bases between the two ends.

Details on this clone: The junction departs from the called germline gene at one end, perhaps through a read error. The same CDR3 also results from other DNA sequences found in this sample. This chain links TRBV5-1 with TRBJ2-2, with D possibly being TRBD1 or TRBD2 (5 bases each). This CDR3 is built from 14 residues. In germline, CDR1 is SGHRS, CDR2 YFSETQ. The CDR3 spells CASSLHWGSGELFF. The CDR3 nucleotides are TGCGCCAGTAGCTTGCACTGGGGGTCCGGGGAGCTGTTTTTT.

J is TRBJ2-7 and V is TRBV14; TRBD1 matches 7 bases. Germline V gene data show CDR1 as SGHDN and CDR2 as FVKESK. The CDR3 covers 15 residues. Trimming took 3 bases from V and 2 from J; bases not matched to a gene: 7. The DNA for the CDR3 is TGTGCCAGCAGCCAGAGGAACAGGGGAGCCTACGAGCAGTACTTC. This translates into CASSQRNRGAYEQYF. Drawing the rest from reference TRBV14 and TRBJ2-7, the complete variable domain is EAGVTQFPSHSVIEKGQTVTLRCDPISGHDNLYWYRRVMGKEIKFLLHFVKESKQDESGMPNNRFLAERTGGTYSTLKVQPAELEDSGVYFCASSQRNRGAYEQYFGPGTRLTVT.

The chain recombines TRBV3-1 (or the pseudogene TRBV3-2) with TRBJ2-1, with a weak D call TRBD1 (6 bases). The CDR3 is 13 amino acids. Germline CDR1 and CDR2: LGHDT and YNNKEL (reference sequence). Trimming took off 5 bases at V and 8 bases at J, with 13 bases between the two ends. The CDR3 DNA reads as TGTGCCAGCAGCATTACCCACAGGGATGAGCAGTTCTTC. This codes for CASSITHRDEQFF.

The chain joins TRBV6-6 to TRBJ1-5, with TRBD1 identical over 8 bases. The germline CDR1 and CDR2 sequences are MNHNY and SVGAGI (reference sequence). With V trimmed by 6 bases and J by 6 bases, 10 bases remained unmatched. This CDR3 contains 15 residues. The chain's CDR3 is CASSLMRQGRQPQHF. CDR3 bases: TGTGCCAGCAGCCTCATGCGACAGGGGCGTCAGCCCCAGCATTTT.

The chain combines TRBV11-2 with TRBJ1-1, with D hard to call. The CDR3 is 17 residues long. In germline, CDR1 is SGHAT, CDR2 FQNNGV. Deletions cut 6 bases from V and 4 bases from J, with 24 bases between. The CDR3 DNA sequence: TGTGCCAGCAGAACCGGAGGTTACAACGACTTGGGCACTGAAGCTTTCTTT. This sequence encodes CASRTGGYNDLGTEAFF.

This chain connects TRBV30 to TRBJ1-2; D unresolved. Trimming stripped 0 bases from V and 5 bases from J, with 10 bases between. Germline CDR1 and CDR2: GTSNPN and SVGIG (reference sequence). This CDR3 is built from 13 residues. The CDR3 region is CAWSVRAEYGYTF. CDR3 bases: TGTGCCTGGAGTGTACGGGCGGAATATGGCTACACCTTC.

The CDR3 reads CASSPDVQGRWTFF. DNA for the CDR3: TGCGCCAGCAGCCCCGATGTCCAGGGGAGGTGGACTTTCTTT. The chain has TRBV4-1 and TRBJ1-1, with a possible D match to TRBD1 (6 bases). V was shortened by 4 bases and J by 12 bases, with 21 bases between the two germline ends. Germline CDR1 MGHRA, CDR2 YSYEKL. The CDR3 is made up of 14 amino acids.

This clone is classed as medium-sized (0.01 to 0.1%). This chain links TRBV28 with TRBJ2-7; a weak D match, TRBD1 (6 bases). The germline V and J ends were trimmed by 7 bases and 3 bases, with 13 bases remaining between them. The CDR3 length is 13 residues. The germline V gene encodes CDR1 MDHEN and CDR2 SYDVKM. CDR3: CASNRGQSYEQYF. Here the CDR3 DNA reads TGTGCCAGCAATCGTGGACAGAGCTACGAGCAGTACTTC.

The rearrangement links TRBV5-1 to TRBJ2-3, with D uncertain. The CDR3 runs 16 residues. Deletions cut 4 bases from V and 4 bases from J, with 19 bases between. CDR1 SGHRS and CDR2 YFSETQ come from the germline V gene. DNA for the CDR3: TGCGCCAGCAGCGACGGAAGGCGAGTGTCTGCAGATACGCAGTATTTT. Translating gives CASSDGRRVSADTQYF.